This T cell receptor beta chain came from a study of T cell responses to AZD1222 COVID-19 vaccine. V dropped 2 bases and J dropped 0 bases, with 19 bases sitting between them. Per the germline V gene, CDR1 is SEHNR and CDR2 is FQNEAQ (reference sequence). CDR3 length: 18 residues. TCRdb's table, derived via immunoSEQ multiplex PCR, lists solely in-frame clones and lacks some. The sample has around 86,000 clones; almost 90% are singletons. Here the sequenced sample was peripheral blood, taken on day 0 of AZD1222 vaccination. The J gene is TRBJ1-1, the V gene TRBV7-9; TRBD1 is a possible D gene (5 bases). The TCR sequence derives from an adult in good health. The CDR3 here is CASSLPPGINHMNTEAFF. The CDR3 bases are TGTGCCAGCAGCTTACCCCCAGGGATTAACCATATGAACACTGAAGCTTTCTTT.